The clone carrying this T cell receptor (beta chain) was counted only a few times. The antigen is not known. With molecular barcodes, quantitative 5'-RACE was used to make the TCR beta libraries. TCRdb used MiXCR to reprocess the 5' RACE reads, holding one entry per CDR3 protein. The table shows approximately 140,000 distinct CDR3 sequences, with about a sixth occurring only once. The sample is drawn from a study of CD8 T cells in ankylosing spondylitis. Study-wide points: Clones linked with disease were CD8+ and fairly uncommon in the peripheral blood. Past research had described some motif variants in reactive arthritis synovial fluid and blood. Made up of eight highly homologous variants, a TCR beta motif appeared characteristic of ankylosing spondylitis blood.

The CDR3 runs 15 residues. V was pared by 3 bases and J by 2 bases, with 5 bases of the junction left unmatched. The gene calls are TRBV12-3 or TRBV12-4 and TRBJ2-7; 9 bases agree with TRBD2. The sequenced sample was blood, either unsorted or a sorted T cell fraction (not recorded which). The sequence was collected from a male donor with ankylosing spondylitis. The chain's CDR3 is CASSFSLAGTYEQYF. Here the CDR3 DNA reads TGTGCCAGCAGTTTCTCACTAGCGGGTACCTACGAGCAGTACTTC.